This TCR beta chain was sequenced during a study of cytomegalovirus exposure and HLA in healthy donors. The CDR3 loop spans 14 amino acids. The germline V gene encodes CDR1 LGHNA and CDR2 YNFKEQ. Trimming removed 2 bases at V and 4 bases at J, with 8 bases between. 60 Vbeta and 13 Jbeta primers were used in PCR. The assay was immunoSEQ multiplex PCR, and TCRdb's table has in-frame clones only and misses some. Of around 130,000 clones detected, about 78% appear once; the ten largest clones hold approximately 2.9%. The sequencing input was PBMCs. This sequence was found in a human donor in good health. V usage is TRBV4-2 and J usage is TRBJ2-2; D is undetermined. CDR3 residues: CASSQPYGTGELFF. The CDR3 nucleotides are TGTGCCAGCAGCCAACCCTACGGCACCGGGGAGCTGTTTTTT.